This T cell receptor (beta chain) was found in a study of shared clonotypes between healthy human individuals. Repertoires were generated with immunoSEQ multiplex PCR, while TCRdb's copy carries only in-frame clones and drops some. The sample shows 400,000 to 500,000 clones, 79% of them seen only once. Trimming took off 0 bases at V and 5 bases at J, with 13 bases between the two ends. Per germline, CDR1 SGHNT and CDR2 YENEEA. The CDR3 length is 15 residues. The receptor was derived from a woman aged 40 to 50 in good health. Some clones in this sample may be carry-over from other donors' samples. This chain joins TRBV11-3 and TRBJ2-5, with D tentatively TRBD1 or TRBD2 (5 bases each). Sample: PBMCs. The CDR3 DNA reads TGTGCCAGCAGCTTAGATTTTGGGGGATTGGAGACCCAGTACTTC. Translating it yields CASSLDFGGLETQYF.